The next 26 T cell receptor beta chains were all read from a single sample in a study of shared T cell receptors in the human thymus. Some clones are missing from TCRdb's copy, which holds only in-frame ones; the method was immunoSEQ multiplex PCR. The sample lists about 730,000 clones; over 75% were seen once. This sample was shared with a second study, whose subject was human thymus T cells.

The sequencing input was thymocytes. The receptors here all came from a girl under three years old with a congenital heart defect.

The chain uses TRBV4-1 and TRBJ2-1; no clear D. The CDR3 is made up of 13 amino acids. The germline CDR1 and CDR2 sequences are MGHRA and YSYEKL. Trimming stripped 0 bases from V and 6 bases from J, with 6 bases between. The CDR3 region is CASSQDEVNEQFF. CDR3 coding DNA: TGCGCCAGCAGCCAAGACGAGGTCAATGAGCAGTTCTTC.

V and J are TRBV10-3 and TRBJ2-7, with TRBD1 matching over 7 bases. This CDR3 spans 14 amino acids. V lost 8 bases to trimming and J lost 2 bases; unmatched junction nucleotides: 9. Germline CDR1 is ENHRY and CDR2 is SYGVKD. CDR3 residues: CAIGWTGGPYEQYF. CDR3 nucleotides: TGTGCCATCGGCTGGACAGGCGGCCCCTACGAGCAGTACTTC.

This CDR3 is CAWMGQGASEQYF. The CDR3 nucleotides are TGTGCCTGGATGGGGCAGGGGGCAAGTGAGCAGTACTTC. V is TRBV30 and J is TRBJ2-7, with 8 bases aligning to TRBD1. With V trimmed by 4 bases and J by 7 bases, 9 bases remained unmatched. Germline CDR1 and CDR2: GTSNPN and SVGIG (reference sequence). This CDR3 spans 13 amino acids.

The J gene is TRBJ1-5, the V gene TRBV6-1; TRBD1 agrees at 7 bases. J gave up 4 bases and V 6 bases, and 9 bases lay outside the gene matches. Germline CDR1 is MNHNS and CDR2 is SASEGT. This CDR3 is 15 amino acids long. CDR3 nucleotide sequence: TGTGCCAGCAGACGCCGGGACAGCAAAAATCAGCCCCAGCATTTT. Protein product: CASRRRDSKNQPQHF.

The chain recombines TRBV18 with TRBJ1-2; 7 positions agree with TRBD1. Germline CDR1 KGHSH, CDR2 LQKENI. Unmatched junction bases numbered 5, after V lost 0 bases and J lost 7 bases. The CDR3 consists of 14 residues. The CDR3 spells CASSPPPGGSGYTF. In DNA, the CDR3 is TGTGCCAGCTCACCACCGCCAGGGGGTAGTGGCTACACCTTC.

This chain links TRBV5-1 with TRBJ1-1; TRBD1 might be the D (5 bases). In germline, CDR1 is SGHRS, CDR2 YFSETQ. V was shortened by 5 bases and J by 1 base, with 9 bases between the two germline ends. CDR3 length: 13 amino acids. CDR3 coding DNA: TGCGCCAGCAGTGTTCAGGGGAACACTGAAGCTTTCTTT. Translation: CASSVQGNTEAFF.

J is TRBJ1-1 and V is TRBV11-2; 8 bases fit TRBD1. The V segment lost 3 bases and the J segment 1 base; nucleotides outside the gene matches: 13. CDR3 length: 18 amino acids. In germline, CDR1 is SGHAT, CDR2 FQNNGV. CDR3 sequence reads: CASSFSRQGTHRNTEAFF. The CDR3 nucleotides read TGTGCCAGCAGCTTTTCGAGACAGGGGACGCACAGGAACACTGAAGCTTTCTTT.

This sequence joins TRBV7-2 and TRBJ1-6; D is possibly TRBD1 (6 bases). The V end was cut by 1 base, the J end by 0 bases, with 13 bases between. Germline loops: CDR1 SGHTA, CDR2 FQGNSA. This CDR3 has 18 amino acids. The CDR3 bases are TGTGCCAGCAGCTTAGTTGTTGGACAGAGCTCCTATAATTCACCCCTCCACTTT. Protein: CASSLVVGQSSYNSPLHF.

The chain employs TRBV2 and TRBJ1-1; D ambiguous. V lost 7 bases to trimming and J lost 6 bases, with 15 bases between them. The CDR3 extends over 13 amino acids. CDR1 and CDR2 (germline): SNHLY, FYNNEI. The CDR3 region is CASKKKPRSEAFF. The CDR3 coding sequence is TGTGCCAGCAAAAAAAAGCCTCGGTCTGAAGCTTTCTTT.

The genes are TRBV2 and TRBJ1-4; 7 bases are shared with TRBD1. Germline CDR1 reads SNHLY; CDR2 reads FYNNEI. J was trimmed by 6 bases and V by 1 base; bases with no gene match: 2. The CDR3 loop spans 14 amino acids. The CDR3 loop reads CASSEGQGDEKLFF. CDR3 nucleotide sequence: TGTGCCAGCAGTGAAGGACAGGGCGATGAAAAACTGTTTTTT.

This chain connects TRBV19 to TRBJ1-5; 7 bases map to TRBD1. J lost 4 bases, V lost 4 bases, and 16 bases had no gene match. Germline CDR1 reads LNHDA; CDR2 reads SQIVND (reference sequence). The CDR3 consists of 18 residues. The CDR3 here is CASSSTREGGGRNQPQHF. CDR3 coding DNA: TGTGCCAGTAGTAGCACGCGGGAGGGAGGGGGCCGAAATCAGCCCCAGCATTTT.

The chain uses TRBV7-9 and TRBJ1-2; a possible D gene is TRBD1 (5 bases). Germline V lookup: CDR1 SEHNR, CDR2 FQNEAQ (reference sequence). Trimming removed 7 bases from V and 0 bases from J, with 21 bases in between. This CDR3 has 17 amino acids. The CDR3 sequence: CASTLPSRGRPNYGYTF. CDR3 bases: TGTGCCAGCACTCTACCCTCGCGGGGCAGACCTAACTATGGCTACACCTTC.

V and J are TRBV6-5 and TRBJ2-7; tentative D call: TRBD2 (5 bases). Looked up from germline, CDR1 is MNHEY and CDR2 is SVGAGI. The V end lost 11 bases, the J end lost 7 bases, and 21 bases lay between the germline ends. The CDR3 has 13 amino acids. CDR3 protein: CASGDWRVWEQYF. The DNA for the CDR3 is TGTGCCTCCGGAGATTGGCGGGTGTGGGAGCAGTACTTC.

The table lists this clone with a few counts. J is TRBJ1-2 and V is TRBV19; 7 positions match TRBD1. The CDR3 runs 14 residues. V was pared by 2 bases and J by 6 bases, with 6 bases of the junction left unmatched. In germline, CDR1 is LNHDA, CDR2 SQIVND (reference sequence). The CDR3 sequence: CASSIRRQGDGYTF. Written as DNA, the CDR3 is TGTGCCAGTAGTATACGCCGCCAGGGGGATGGCTACACCTTC.

The chain uses TRBV25-1 and TRBJ2-1; D is possibly TRBD1 (6 bases). The CDR3 is made up of 14 amino acids. Trimming left V 4 bases short and J 14 bases short, with 21 bases between. Germline V gene sequence: CDR1 MGHDK, CDR2 SYGVNS. CDR3 loop: CASSAPRDISGEFF. The CDR3 bases are TGTGCCAGCAGTGCGCCCCGGGACATCTCTGGGGAGTTCTTC. Complete variable domain (other parts from reference TRBV25-1 and TRBJ2-1): EADIYQTPRYLVIGTGKKITLECSQTMGHDKMYWYQQDPGMELHLIHYSYGVNSTEKGDLSSESTVSRIRTEHFPLTLESARPSHTSQYLCASSAPRDISGEFFGPGTRLTVL.

As regards this clone: Germline is not matched at one junction end, which may reflect a read error. CDR3 coding DNA: TGTGCCAGCAGCGAAGTAAGGCGGGGCGTCCCAGATACGCAGTATTTT. It is translated as CASSEVRRGVPDTQYF. The chain carries TRBV6-1 and TRBJ2-3, with D possibly TRBD2 on 6 matching bases. The CDR3 sequence is 16 residues long. In germline, CDR1 is MNHNS, CDR2 SASEGT.

This clone was seen once. V usage is TRBV12-5 and J usage is TRBJ1-5; TRBD1 matches 7 bases. There are 15 residues in the CDR3. With V trimmed by 1 base and J by 7 bases, 7 bases remained unmatched. Germline assignment: CDR1 LGHNT and CDR2 FRNRAP. CDR3 DNA: TGTGCTAGTGGTTTGGCCGACAGGGTGGGGCAGCCCCAGCATTTT. Translating it yields CASGLADRVGQPQHF.

The gene calls are TRBV6-1 and TRBJ2-6; 9 bases are a match to TRBD1. Trimming cost V 2 bases and J 0 bases; bases outside gene matches: 5. Germline V gives CDR1 MNHNS, CDR2 SASEGT. The CDR3 loop spans 18 amino acids. The CDR3 region is CASSESQDRGSGANVLTF. The CDR3, as DNA: TGTGCCAGCAGTGAAAGCCAGGACAGGGGCTCTGGGGCCAACGTCCTGACTTTC.

The V gene is TRBV7-9, the J gene TRBJ2-1; TRBD2 agrees at 8 bases. The CDR3 is made up of 13 amino acids. Trimming took 6 bases from V and 10 from J; bases not matched to a gene: 8. The germline V gene has CDR1 SEHNR and CDR2 FQNEAQ (reference sequence). The CDR3 reads CASSPGGASEQFF. CDR3 sequence (DNA): TGTGCCAGCAGTCCCGGGGGGGCCAGCGAGCAGTTCTTC.

The chain combines TRBV5-4 with TRBJ2-1, with a weak D call TRBD2 (5 bases). Germline loops: CDR1 SGHNT, CDR2 YYREEE (reference sequence). Trimming left V 3 bases short and J 3 bases short, with 16 bases between. The CDR3 extends over 16 amino acids. The CDR3 here is CASSWRTKPNYNEQFF. The CDR3 coding sequence is TGTGCCAGCAGCTGGAGGACCAAGCCCAACTACAATGAGCAGTTCTTC.

J is TRBJ1-2 and V is TRBV9; 9 bases map to TRBD1. CDR1 SGDLS and CDR2 YYNGEE come from the germline V gene. The CDR3 totals 15 residues. V was pared by 6 bases and J by 8 bases, with 14 bases of the junction left unmatched. The CDR3 DNA reads TGTGCCAGCACCCGACTCGGGGACAGGGTGTGGGGCTACACCTTC. Translation: CASTRLGDRVWGYTF.

This clone was observed a few times. The genes are TRBV9 and TRBJ1-4, with 7 bases that match TRBD1. The CDR3 extends over 13 amino acids. Germline V gene lookup returns CDR1 SGDLS and CDR2 YYNGEE. With 3 bases clipped from V and 10 bases from J, the junction kept 6 bases outside the gene matches. The CDR3 DNA is TGTGCCAGCAGCGCCCGACAGGGCCGAAAACTGTTTTTT. It specifies CASSARQGRKLFF.

V and J are TRBV12-5 and TRBJ2-1; 8 bases fit TRBD2. This CDR3 comprises 15 residues. Losses at the gene ends were 0 bases for V and 7 bases for J; bases not matched to a gene: 5. In germline, CDR1 is LGHNT, CDR2 FRNRAP. Here the CDR3 reads CASGLVVGGANEQFF. For the CDR3, the DNA is TGTGCTAGTGGTTTGGTGGTCGGGGGGGCGAATGAGCAGTTCTTC.

A word on this clone: Distinct nucleotide sequences in the sample also encode this CDR3. The genes are TRBV5-4 and TRBJ1-1; 7 bases line up with TRBD1. Germline V CDR1 and CDR2: SGHNT, YYREEE (reference sequence). Unmatched junction bases numbered 0, after V lost 0 bases and J lost 1 base. The CDR3 is made up of 14 amino acids. CDR3 in amino acids: CASSLGTGNTEAFF. In DNA, the CDR3 is TGTGCCAGCAGCTTGGGGACAGGGAACACTGAAGCTTTCTTT.

This clone was recorded once. The chain links TRBV11-2 to TRBJ1-2; perhaps TRBD1 as D (5 bases). V gave up 3 bases and J gave up 4 bases, with 24 bases separating them. There are 18 residues in the CDR3. The V gene's germline CDR1 is SGHAT and CDR2 FQNNGV. The CDR3, as DNA: TGTGCCAGCAGCTTTCCCGGACATCCCGTCGTGGGGGGCTATGGCTACACCTTC. Its protein is CASSFPGHPVVGGYGYTF.

This clone was observed a handful of times. The chain has TRBV7-2 and TRBJ1-2; no clear D. This CDR3 is built from 14 residues. Germline CDR1 SGHTA, CDR2 FQGNSA. Trimming stripped 4 bases from V and 5 bases from J, with 14 bases between. The CDR3 sequence: CASSSSTQLYGYTF. The CDR3 DNA follows: TGTGCCAGCAGCTCCTCGACCCAACTATATGGCTACACCTTC.